This TCR beta chain was obtained from a study of response to subunit inactivated influenza vaccine. TCRdb itself ran the RT-PCR reads through MiXCR, one entry per CDR3 protein. The sample includes about 190,000 distinct CDR3 sequences, approximately 15% of them seen just once. Germline assignment: CDR1 MDHEN and CDR2 SYDVKM. The CDR3 spans 14 residues. The V end was cut by 3 bases, the J end by 3 bases, with 12 bases between. Notes on this clonotype: Its antigen is not known.

Study-wide findings and caveats: Few additional T cells are recruited per seasonal influenza vaccination, authors suggested.

This sequence was found in a man aged 50 or older who received an inactivated influenza vaccine. This specimen consisted of CD8+ T cells sorted from PBMCs, obtained more than 4 days after vaccination. V usage is TRBV28 and J usage is TRBJ2-7; TRBD2 might be the D (6 bases). The CDR3 loop is CASSFDGSFYEQYF. CDR3 coding DNA: TGTGCCAGCAGTTTCGACGGGAGTTTCTACGAGCAGTACTTC.